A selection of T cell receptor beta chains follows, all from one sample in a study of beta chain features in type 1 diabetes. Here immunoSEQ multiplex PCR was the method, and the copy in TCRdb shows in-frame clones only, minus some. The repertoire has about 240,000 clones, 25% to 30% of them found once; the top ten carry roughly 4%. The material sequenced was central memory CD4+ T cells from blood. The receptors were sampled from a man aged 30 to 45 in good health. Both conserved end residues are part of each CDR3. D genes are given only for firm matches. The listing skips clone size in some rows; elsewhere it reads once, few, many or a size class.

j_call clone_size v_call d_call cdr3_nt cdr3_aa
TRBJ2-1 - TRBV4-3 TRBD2 TGCGCCAGCAGCCAACTTGGACTAGCGGGAAACGAGCAGTTCTTC CASSQLGLAGNEQFF
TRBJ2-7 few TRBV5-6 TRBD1 TGTGCCAGCAGCTTGGGAAGGGGACAGGGGACGTGGTACTTC CASSLGRGQGTWYF
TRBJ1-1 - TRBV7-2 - TGTGCCAGCACCTCCTACACTGAAGCTTTCTTT CASTSYTEAFF
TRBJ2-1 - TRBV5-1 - TGCGCCAGCAGCTTAAAGGCGATTGGGAGCAATGAGCAGTTCTTC CASSLKAIGSNEQFF
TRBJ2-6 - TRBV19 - TGTGCCAGTAGTATCCTATCCGAGGGGGCCAACGTCCTGACTTTC CASSILSEGANVLTF
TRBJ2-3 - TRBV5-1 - TGCGCCAGCAGCTTGGAGGGCAGACAACCTAGCACAGATACGCAGTATTTT CASSLEGRQPSTDTQYF
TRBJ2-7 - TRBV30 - TGTGCCTGGAGCCCCCTCCACGAGCAGTACTTC CAWSPLHEQYF
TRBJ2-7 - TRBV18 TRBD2 TGTGCCAGCTCACCCTTAGCGGGTCAAAGCTCCTACGAGCAGTACTTC CASSPLAGQSSYEQYF
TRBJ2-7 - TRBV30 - TGTGCCTGGAGCCGGGGAACCGAGCAGTACTTC CAWSRGTEQYF
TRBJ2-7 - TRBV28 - TGTGCCAGCAGCTCCCAGGGGGGGAGGGACTACGAGCAGTACTTC CASSSQGGRDYEQYF
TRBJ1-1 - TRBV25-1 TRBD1 TGTGCCAGCAGTGGCGGACAGGGGATACACACTGAAGCTTTCTTT CASSGGQGIHTEAFF
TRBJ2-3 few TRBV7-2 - TGTGCCAGCAGCTTGGTCGCAGATACGCAGTATTTT CASSLVADTQYF
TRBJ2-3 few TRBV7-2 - TGTGCCAGCAGCACACCGCCGGGGGGCACAGATACGCAGTATTTT CASSTPPGGTDTQYF
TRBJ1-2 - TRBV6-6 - TGTGCCAGCACCCTAAGAGCGTCCAACTATGGCTACACCTTC CASTLRASNYGYTF
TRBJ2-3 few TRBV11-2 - TGTGCCAGCAGCTCCCCCCCCGGGGGGCGCTACGATGAAGATACGCAGTATTTT CASSSPPGGRYDEDTQYF
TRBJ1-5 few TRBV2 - TGTGCCAGCAGTGACTTGGGCAATCAGCCCCAGCATTTT CASSDLGNQPQHF
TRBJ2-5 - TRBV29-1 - TGCAGCGCCCAACGGTGGGGGGTCCAAGAGACCCAGTACTTC CSAQRWGVQETQYF
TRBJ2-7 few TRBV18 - TGTGCCAGCTCACCACAGGTGACCTACGAGCAGTACTTC CASSPQVTYEQYF
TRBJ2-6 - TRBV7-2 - TGTGCCAGCAGCTTACGGGGGGCTATAAACTCTGGGGCCAACGTCCTGACTTTC CASSLRGAINSGANVLTF
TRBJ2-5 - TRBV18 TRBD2 TGTGCCAGCTCACCACGCCTAGCGGGGGCGTACCAAGAGACCCAGTACTTC CASSPRLAGAYQETQYF
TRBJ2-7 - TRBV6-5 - TGTGCCAGCAGTACTCGGCGGGAGCAGTACTTC CASSTRREQYF
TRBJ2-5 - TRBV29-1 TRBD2 TGCAGCGCGCCTTTGCGGGGGGGAGAGACCCAGTACTTC CSAPLRGGETQYF
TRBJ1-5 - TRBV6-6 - TGTGCCAGCAGTTACTCCGGGCGGGAACAGCCCCAGCATTTT CASSYSGREQPQHF
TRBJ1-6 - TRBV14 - TGTGCCAGCAGCCAACACTTAAATAATTCACCCCTCCACTTT CASSQHLNNSPLHF
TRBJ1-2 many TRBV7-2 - TGTGCCAGCAGCTTATCTGGAGATATGAACTATGGCTACACCTTC CASSLSGDMNYGYTF
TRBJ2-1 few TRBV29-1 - TGCAGCGGCCTTGGAGGGGGCTCCTACAATGAGCAGTTCTTC CSGLGGGSYNEQFF
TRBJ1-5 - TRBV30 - TGTGCCTGGAGTGCCAGGGGCAATCAGCCCCAGCATTTT CAWSARGNQPQHF
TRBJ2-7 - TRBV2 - TGTGCCAGCAAGGGTCCTAGCTCGACAGGCGAGCAGTACTTC CASKGPSSTGEQYF